The sequence of this T cell receptor beta chain was determined in a study of blood T cells in healthy people across ages (dated by TCRdb to about 2015). In terms of the full investigation: Template switching captured roughly one uniquely barcoded TCR beta cDNA molecule per two T cells in model experiments. The study analyzed two additional independent replicas of 1 million unique cDNA reads from the same blood draw for two donors, one aged 18 to 30 and one aged 80 or older. To avoid experimental bias, donors of different ages were distributed randomly across sequencing lanes. To track age-related changes in TCR beta repertoire diversity, the study relied on deep sequencing normalized with unique cDNA molecular identifiers. Four age groups were formed from the donors: young (average approximately 15 years), middle-aged (approximately 39), aged (more than 55) and long-lived (less than 85). Study-wide findings and limitations: Total diversity estimates from one million sequenced T cells were considered lower bounds and underestimates. Compared with the aged group, the long-lived group had more naive CD4+ T cells, fewer expanded clones and increased TCR diversity, suggesting age selection. Because profiling used bulk unsorted PBMCs, naive and antigen-experienced compartments could not be compared conclusively. A strong correlation was found between observed TCR beta diversity and the percentage of naive T cells measured by flow cytometry. Donor CMV infection status was unknown, potentially confounding age-related changes in expanded clonotypes. As age increased, observed TCR beta diversity per million T cells dropped in a roughly linear way, and a significant reduction was already evident by age around 41.

The donors were 40 or so Caucasian individuals from Russia, aged 6 to 90 years, who were systemically healthy. Approximately 10 milliliters of peripheral blood were collected from each donor into EDTA-treated Vacutainer tubes. Ficoll-Paque density-gradient centrifugation was used to isolate PBMCs, with at least 7 million obtained per sample. Trizol reagent was used to extract total RNA from the PBMCs, yielding at least 6 micrograms per sample. For every donor, flow cytometry on a PBMC aliquot measured the percentage of naive CD45RAhigh/CD27high T cells. The method behind the library was 5' RACE. TCRdb shows the sequencer as Illumina HiSeq 2500. A second PCR of roughly 6 to 11 cycles was run with a J-beta primer mix and a sample-barcoded 5' primer. Each TCR beta cDNA molecule received a unique molecular identifier from a template-switch 5' adaptor carrying 12 random nucleotides. Each sample yielded at least 2.5 million CDR3-containing paired-end reads. The Mint cDNA synthesis kit, primed by a TRBC-specific oligonucleotide, was used to synthesize first-strand cDNA from all RNA. Following uracil-DNA glycosylase treatment, all cDNA underwent a first 18-cycle PCR with the universal primers M1SS and BC2_uni_R. Turning to the authors' computational methods: For normalization, 1 million high-quality reads, each with a distinct molecular identifier, were randomly selected from each sample. Instead of being binned into consensus sequences, reads with shared molecular identifiers were discarded. MiTCR, set to a Q25 quality threshold and the strictest error-elimination algorithm, was used for CDR3 identification, clonotype clustering and error correction. A nonparametric unseen species model with Euler transformation was used to estimate a lower bound on total TCR beta diversity. In TCRdb, the public reads were trimmed at Q25 with fastp and aligned with MiXCR, with productive beta chains retained. Each entry is one CDR3 protein sequence, shown with its most common DNA and genes. These V and J calls originate from TCRdb's pipeline instead of the authors' own analysis. The sample includes some 800,000 distinct CDR3 sequences, with roughly 44% observed a single time. The ten largest clonotypes hold around 21% of the sample.

Reading from cysteine to phenylalanine, the CDR3 counts 13 amino acids. The DNA shown is the 39-base CDR3, in frame from base 1. Cut back by 4 bases and 3 bases, the V and J ends lie 9 bases apart. In the germline V gene, CDR1 corresponds to SGHTA and CDR2 to FQGNSA. Points on this clonotype: Its binding antigen is unknown. No quality values exist for individual bases; no much larger clone is one base distant.

The material sequenced was blood. This TCR was recovered from a man aged 55 to 70 in good health. Rearrangement joined TRBV7-2 to TRBJ1-2; the D gene lacks a confident call. In nucleotide form, the sequence is TGTGCCAGCAGCTCACAAATGTACTATGGCTACACCTTC. Protein translation: CASSSQMYYGYTF.